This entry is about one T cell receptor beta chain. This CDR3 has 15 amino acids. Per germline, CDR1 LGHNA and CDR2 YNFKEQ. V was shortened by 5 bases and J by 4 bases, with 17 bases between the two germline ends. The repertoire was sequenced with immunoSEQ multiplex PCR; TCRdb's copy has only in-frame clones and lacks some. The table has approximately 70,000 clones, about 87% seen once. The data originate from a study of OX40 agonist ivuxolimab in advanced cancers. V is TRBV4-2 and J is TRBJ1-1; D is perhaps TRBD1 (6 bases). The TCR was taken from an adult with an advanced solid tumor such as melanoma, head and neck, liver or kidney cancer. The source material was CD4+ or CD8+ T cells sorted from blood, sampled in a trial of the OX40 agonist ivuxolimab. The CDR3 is CASSLAGGTGTEAFF. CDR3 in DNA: TGTGCCAGCAGCTTGGCGGGGGGCACCGGCACTGAAGCTTTCTTT.